This T cell receptor (beta chain) was recorded in a study of blood T cell repertoires in COVID-19. Study background: Sites across the United States, Italy and Spain contributed samples from acute and convalescent COVID-19. T cells, B-cell-depleted T cells, or PBMCs provided the cDNA or gDNA that served as material.

Exposed volunteers were people who met a COVID-19 case within 2 weeks before study entry. Authors' methods: Estimates of nucleated cell counts were drawn from the amplification of reference gene primers. The table came from immunoSEQ multiplex PCR; TCRdb's copy has only in-frame clones and leaves some out. Clonal size and the V and J genes are those of that table, whereas D and trimming came from the DNA. The sample shows fewer than 400,000 clones, 85% of them seen only once. V was trimmed by 3 bases and J by 1 base, leaving 15 bases between them. The CDR3 has 16 amino acids. Germline V gene sequence: CDR1 KGHSH, CDR2 LQKENI.

The sequenced sample was PBMCs or T cells enriched from blood (not recorded which). V gene TRBV18 combines with J gene TRBJ1-2, with D unresolved. This TCR was sampled from a woman in her thirties who had been exposed to COVID-19. The chain's CDR3 is CASSPTSGALNYGYTF. CDR3 DNA sequence: TGTGCCAGCTCACCTACCTCAGGTGCCCTTAACTATGGCTACACCTTC.